This T cell receptor (beta chain) derives from a study of cytomegalovirus exposure and HLA in healthy donors. The study's findings and limits: For TCR beta chains, V- and J-gene trimming was later linked to a missense DCLRE1C variant. Analysis performed later showed TCR beta chains linked to HLA being more clonally expanded than equally common others.

It was with 60 Vbeta and 13 Jbeta primers that the PCR ran. The assay was immunoSEQ multiplex PCR, and TCRdb's table has in-frame clones only and misses some. Seen here are approximately 150,000 clones, 84% observed once, and the top ten hold about 1%. In regard to this clone: No antigen is known for it.

Per germline, CDR1 GTSNPN and CDR2 SVGIG (reference sequence). The CDR3 totals 12 residues. The sample taken for sequencing was PBMCs. The chain is built from TRBV30 and TRBJ2-5; D is unresolved. The DNA end is a closer match to TRBJ2-7, so the J assignment may be wrong. This sequence was found in a man aged 25 to 40 in good health and CMV-seronegative. CDR3 protein: CAWMGLGYEQYF. CDR3 nucleotide sequence: TGTGCCTGGATGGGCCTTGGCTACGAGCAGTACTTC.